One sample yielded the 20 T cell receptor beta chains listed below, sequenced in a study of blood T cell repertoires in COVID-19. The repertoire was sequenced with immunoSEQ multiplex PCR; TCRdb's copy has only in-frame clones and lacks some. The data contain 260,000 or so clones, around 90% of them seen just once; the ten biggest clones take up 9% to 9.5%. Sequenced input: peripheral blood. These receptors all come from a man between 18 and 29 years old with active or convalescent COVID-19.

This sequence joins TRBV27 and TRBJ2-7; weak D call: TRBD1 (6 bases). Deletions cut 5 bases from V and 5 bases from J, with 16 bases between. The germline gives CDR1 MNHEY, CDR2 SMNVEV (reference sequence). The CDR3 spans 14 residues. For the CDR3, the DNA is TGTGCCAGCAGTATCAACAGGGCTCCCCACGAGCAGTACTTC. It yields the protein CASSINRAPHEQYF.

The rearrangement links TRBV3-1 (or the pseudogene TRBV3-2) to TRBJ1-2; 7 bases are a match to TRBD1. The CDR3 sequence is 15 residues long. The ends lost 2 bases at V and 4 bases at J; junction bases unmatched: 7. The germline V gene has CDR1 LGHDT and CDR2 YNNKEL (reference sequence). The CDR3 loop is CASSQKEGQIYGYTF. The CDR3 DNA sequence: TGTGCCAGCAGCCAAAAGGAGGGACAGATCTATGGCTACACCTTC.

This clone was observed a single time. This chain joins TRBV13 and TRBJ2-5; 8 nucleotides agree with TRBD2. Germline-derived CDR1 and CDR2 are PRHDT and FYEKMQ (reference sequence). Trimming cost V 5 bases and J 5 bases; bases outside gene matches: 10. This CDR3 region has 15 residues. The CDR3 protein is CASSQRTSSGETQYF. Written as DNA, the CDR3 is TGTGCCAGCAGCCAACGGACTAGCAGCGGGGAGACCCAGTACTTC.

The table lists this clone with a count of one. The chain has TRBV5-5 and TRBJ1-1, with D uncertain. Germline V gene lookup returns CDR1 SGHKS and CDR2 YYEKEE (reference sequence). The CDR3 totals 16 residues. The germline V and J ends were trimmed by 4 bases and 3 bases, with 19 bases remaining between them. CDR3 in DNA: TGTGCCAGCAGCCATCCGGCGGGAGGGAGGGACACTGAAGCTTTCTTT. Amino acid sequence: CASSHPAGGRDTEAFF.

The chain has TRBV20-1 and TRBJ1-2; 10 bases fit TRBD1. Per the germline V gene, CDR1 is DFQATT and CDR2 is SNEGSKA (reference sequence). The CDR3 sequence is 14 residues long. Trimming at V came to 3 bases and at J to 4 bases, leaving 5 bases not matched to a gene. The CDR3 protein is CSASTTGGLYGYTF. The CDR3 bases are TGCAGTGCTAGTACGACAGGGGGCCTCTATGGCTACACCTTC.

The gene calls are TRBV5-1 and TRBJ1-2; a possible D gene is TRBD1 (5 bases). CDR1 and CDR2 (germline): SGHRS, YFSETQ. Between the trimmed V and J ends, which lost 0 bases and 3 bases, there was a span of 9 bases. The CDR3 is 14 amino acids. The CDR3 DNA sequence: TGCGCCAGCAGCTTGGCAGCGACAGACTATGGCTACACCTTC. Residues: CASSLAATDYGYTF.

CDR3 DNA sequence: TGTGCCAGCAGGTCGGCAGGGGGGATTAACTATGGCTACACCTTC. It specifies CASRSAGGINYGYTF. The chain is built from TRBV6-5 and TRBJ1-2, with 7 bases that match TRBD1. This CDR3 has 15 residues. Per the germline V gene, CDR1 is MNHEY and CDR2 is SVGAGI. With 6 bases clipped from V and 1 base from J, the junction kept 8 bases outside the gene matches.

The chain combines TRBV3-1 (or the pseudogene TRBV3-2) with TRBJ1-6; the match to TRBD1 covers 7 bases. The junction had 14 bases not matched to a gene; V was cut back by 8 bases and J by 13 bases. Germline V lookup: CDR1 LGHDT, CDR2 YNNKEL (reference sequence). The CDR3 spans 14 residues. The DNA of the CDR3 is TGTGCCAGCGACCAGGGGGGTCCCGCCGCGCCCCTCCACTTT. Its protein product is CASDQGGPAAPLHF.

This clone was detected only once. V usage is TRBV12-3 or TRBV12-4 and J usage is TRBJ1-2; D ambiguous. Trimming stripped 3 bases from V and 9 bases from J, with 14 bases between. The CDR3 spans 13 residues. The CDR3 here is CASSFSRGQSYTF. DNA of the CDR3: TGTGCCAGCAGTTTTTCGCGAGGGCAGAGCTACACCTTC.

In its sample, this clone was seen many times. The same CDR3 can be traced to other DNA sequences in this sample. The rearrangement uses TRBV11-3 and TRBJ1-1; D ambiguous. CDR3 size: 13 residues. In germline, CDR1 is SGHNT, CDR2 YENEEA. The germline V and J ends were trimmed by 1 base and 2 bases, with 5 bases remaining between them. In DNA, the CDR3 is TGTGCCAGCAGCTTAGGTACAAACACTGAAGCTTTCTTT. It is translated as CASSLGTNTEAFF.

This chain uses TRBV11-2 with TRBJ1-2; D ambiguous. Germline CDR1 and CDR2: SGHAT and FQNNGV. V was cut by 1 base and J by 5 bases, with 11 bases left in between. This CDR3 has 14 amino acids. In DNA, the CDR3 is TGTGCCAGCAGCTTAGGGTTGGCCGCTTATGGCTACACCTTC. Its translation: CASSLGLAAYGYTF.

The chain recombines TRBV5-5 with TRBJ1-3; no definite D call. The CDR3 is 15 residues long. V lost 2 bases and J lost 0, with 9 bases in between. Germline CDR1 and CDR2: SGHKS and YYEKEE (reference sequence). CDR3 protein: CASSFPGNSGNTIYF. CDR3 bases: TGTGCCAGCAGCTTCCCGGGGAACTCTGGAAACACCATATATTTT.

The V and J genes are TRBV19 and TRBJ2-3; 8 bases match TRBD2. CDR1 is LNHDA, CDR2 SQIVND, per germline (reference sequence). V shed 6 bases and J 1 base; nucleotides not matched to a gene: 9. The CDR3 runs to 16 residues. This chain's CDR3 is CASRKQAGAGTDTQYF. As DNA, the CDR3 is TGTGCCAGTAGGAAACAAGCGGGGGCGGGCACAGATACGCAGTATTTT.

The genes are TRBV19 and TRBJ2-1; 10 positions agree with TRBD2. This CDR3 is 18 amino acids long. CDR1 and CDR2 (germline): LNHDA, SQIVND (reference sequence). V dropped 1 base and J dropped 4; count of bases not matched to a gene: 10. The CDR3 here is CASSIGTGSGGVYNEQFF. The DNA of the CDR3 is TGTGCCAGTAGTATAGGGACCGGGAGCGGGGGGGTATACAATGAGCAGTTCTTC.

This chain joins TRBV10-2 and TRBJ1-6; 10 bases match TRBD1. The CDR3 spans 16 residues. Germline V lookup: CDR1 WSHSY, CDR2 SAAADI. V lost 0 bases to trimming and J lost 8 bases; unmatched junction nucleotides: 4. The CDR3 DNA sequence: TGCGCCAGCAGTGAGTCAGGGACAGGGGCCTATTCACCCCTCCACTTT. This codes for CASSESGTGAYSPLHF.

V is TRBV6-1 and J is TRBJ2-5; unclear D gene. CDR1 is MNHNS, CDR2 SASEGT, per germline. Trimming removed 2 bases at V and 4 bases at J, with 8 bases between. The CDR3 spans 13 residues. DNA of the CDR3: TGTGCCAGCAGTGAACGGAGCACAGAGACCCAGTACTTC. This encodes CASSERSTETQYF.

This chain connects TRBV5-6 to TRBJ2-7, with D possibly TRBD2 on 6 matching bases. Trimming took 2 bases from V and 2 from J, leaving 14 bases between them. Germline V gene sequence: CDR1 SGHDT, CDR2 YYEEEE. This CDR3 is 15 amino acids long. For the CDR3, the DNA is TGTGCCAGCAGCTTCATCGGAGGGAATGCCTACGAGCAGTACTTC. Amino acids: CASSFIGGNAYEQYF.

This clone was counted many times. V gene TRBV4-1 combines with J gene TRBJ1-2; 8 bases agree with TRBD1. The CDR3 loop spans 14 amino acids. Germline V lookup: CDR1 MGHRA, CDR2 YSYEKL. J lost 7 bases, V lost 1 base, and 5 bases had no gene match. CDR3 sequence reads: CASSQGTGTGGYTF. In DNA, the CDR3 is TGCGCCAGCAGCCAAGGGACAGGGACTGGTGGCTACACCTTC.

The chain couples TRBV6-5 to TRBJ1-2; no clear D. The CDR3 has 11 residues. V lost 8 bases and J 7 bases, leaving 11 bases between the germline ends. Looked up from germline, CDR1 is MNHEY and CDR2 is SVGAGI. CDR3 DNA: TGTGCCAGCGGCCCTCAGCGTGGCTACACCTTC. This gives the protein CASGPQRGYTF.

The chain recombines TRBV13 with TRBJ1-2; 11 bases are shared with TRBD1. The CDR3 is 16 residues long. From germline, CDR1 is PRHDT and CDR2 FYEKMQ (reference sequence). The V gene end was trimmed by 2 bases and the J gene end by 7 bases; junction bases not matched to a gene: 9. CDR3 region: CASSLNPDRGLSGYTF. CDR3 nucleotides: TGTGCCAGCAGCTTAAACCCGGACAGGGGGCTTAGTGGCTACACCTTC.